This T cell receptor beta chain originates from a study of cytomegalovirus exposure and HLA in healthy donors. Overall study: HLA-typed donors were the source of around 77 million unique TCRs held in an early data release. Within the Caucasian-associated ancestry cluster were roughly 82% of the roughly 400 genotyped donors.

Points on this clone: Its antigen is currently unknown.

Findings of the study overall: Among TCR beta chains of equal frequency, HLA-associated ones were more clonally expanded in a later analysis.

Researchers ran the PCR with 60 Vbeta and 13 Jbeta primers. Data came from immunoSEQ multiplex PCR; TCRdb stores just in-frame clones and leaves some out. The table lists about 100,000 clones, under 80% of them singletons, with 3.5% to 5% in the top ten. This CDR3 contains 14 residues. V lost 0 bases, J lost 8 bases, and 14 bases lay in between. Germline CDR1 SGDLS, CDR2 YYNGEE. Input material: PBMCs. The chain uses TRBV9 and TRBJ1-2; D not resolved. This TCR was sampled from a man in his forties or fifties in good health and CMV-seronegative. This CDR3 is CASSVEDTPWGYTF. For the CDR3, the DNA is TGTGCCAGCAGCGTAGAAGACACCCCATGGGGCTACACCTTC.